This TCR beta chain was profiled in a study of cytomegalovirus exposure and HLA in healthy donors. Study conclusions and caveats: An analysis done earlier found most TCR beta V segments productive about 87% or about 30% of the time.

The PCR had 60 Vbeta and 13 Jbeta primers. Generated by immunoSEQ multiplex PCR, the TCRdb table keeps only in-frame clones and is missing some. Of roughly 67,000 clones in the sample, over 70% were seen once. Notes on this clone: Its cognate antigen is unknown.

The germline gives CDR1 MNHNS, CDR2 SASEGT. The CDR3 is made up of 15 amino acids. The V and J ends lost 5 bases and 1 base respectively, with 15 bases between them. This receptor was obtained from a man aged 60-69 years in good health and CMV-seropositive. V gene TRBV6-1 combines with J gene TRBJ2-7; D possibly corresponds to TRBD1 (6 bases). What was sequenced was PBMCs. This CDR3 is CASSPPGTQSYEQYF. The CDR3 bases are TGTGCCAGCAGTCCACCCGGGACACAGTCCTACGAGCAGTACTTC.